The clone carrying this T cell receptor beta chain came up many times. The antigen is undetermined. Time point reported: persistent/refractory GD, antithyroid drugs over 5 years with positive TRAb. PBMC RNA served as the TCR library source. Construction of TCR beta libraries relied on iRepertoire HTBI primers and on Arm-PCR targeting CDR3 regions. MiXCR, applied by TCRdb to the multiplex PCR reads, yields one record per CDR3 protein. The sample holds around 460,000 distinct CDR3 sequences, 22% seen once. The data originate from a study of regulatory T cells in long-lasting Graves disease. About the research overall: A definition of persistent Graves' disease required over 5 years of antithyroid drugs plus positive TSH receptor antibodies.

CDR3 length: 14 amino acids. With 5 bases clipped from V and 7 bases from J, the junction kept 7 bases outside the gene matches. Looked up from germline, CDR1 is SGHTA and CDR2 is FQGNSA. Study-level results: Accuracy may have been reduced by the small sample size.

The receptor was isolated from a female donor with Graves disease. The chain is built from TRBV7-2 and TRBJ2-7; 11 nucleotides line up with TRBD2. The source was peripheral blood mononuclear cells (PBMCs), collected when the disease was refractory, from a patient treated with antithyroid drugs. CDR3 sequence reads: CASSPGTSGLEQYF. The CDR3 region has the DNA TGTGCCAGCAGCCCAGGGACTAGCGGCTTAGAGCAGTACTTC.